These T cell receptor beta chains were read from a single sample in a study of cytomegalovirus exposure and HLA in healthy donors. TCRdb's table, derived via immunoSEQ multiplex PCR, lists solely in-frame clones and lacks some. Of tens of thousands of clones listed, roughly 96% are singletons. Input material: PBMCs. The source of these receptors is a man younger than 30 in good health and CMV-seronegative. Both conserved end residues are part of each CDR3. D genes are given only for firm matches. Clone sizes are given selectively: once, few, many, or a class where the clone is expanded.

TRBJ2-1 | . | . | TRBV14 | CASSQRGSNSYNEQFF | TGTGCCAGCAGCCAACGAGGATCCAACTCCTACAATGAGCAGTTCTTC
TRBJ1-1 | . | . | TRBV10-1 | CATSAGRQTEAFF | TGCGCCACCTCGGCGGGGAGGCAAACTGAAGCTTTCTTT
TRBJ1-1 | . | . | TRBV28 | CASRRRQTEEAFF | TGTGCCAGCAGACGACGACAGACAGAAGAAGCTTTCTTT
TRBJ2-1 | . | . | TRBV14 | CASSHRGRIEQFF | TGTGCCAGCAGCCATCGCGGGCGTATCGAGCAGTTCTTC
TRBJ2-7 | . | . | TRBV30 | CAWSPSGVSSYEQYF | TGTGCCTGGAGCCCCTCAGGGGTAAGCTCCTACGAGCAGTACTTC
TRBJ1-1 | . | . | TRBV11-1 | CASSLGRGAGTEAFF | TGTGCCAGCAGCTTAGGGCGGGGCGCCGGCACTGAAGCTTTCTTT
TRBJ1-4 | TRBD1 | . | TRBV4-1 | CASSPPDRTFEKLFF | TGCGCCAGCAGCCCCCCGGACAGGACTTTTGAAAAACTGTTTTTT
TRBJ1-1 | TRBD1 | . | TRBV4-1 | CASSQIPGQGWTEAFF | TGCGCCAGCAGCCAAATACCGGGACAGGGCTGGACTGAAGCTTTCTTT
TRBJ2-3 | . | . | TRBV7-8 | CASSLWRGTDTQYF | TGTGCCAGCAGCCTTTGGCGGGGCACAGATACGCAGTATTTT
TRBJ2-1 | . | . | TRBV7-9 | CASSLGKQGPSSYNEQFF | TGTGCCAGCAGCTTAGGCAAACAGGGCCCGAGCTCCTACAATGAGCAGTTCTTC
TRBJ1-6 | . | . | TRBV13 | CASSLAGVKSPLHF | TGTGCCAGCAGCTTAGCGGGGGTGAAATCACCCCTCCACTTT
TRBJ2-3 | TRBD2 | . | TRBV10-3 | CAIREIPSGRRGTDTQYF | TGTGCCATCCGAGAGATTCCTAGCGGGAGGAGGGGCACAGATACGCAGTATTTT
TRBJ2-5 | TRBD1 | . | TRBV10-3 | CAIRVSGQGDQETQYF | TGTGCCATCAGGGTGAGCGGACAGGGGGACCAAGAGACCCAGTACTTC
TRBJ1-1 | TRBD1 | . | TRBV27 | CASSPWDRNTEAFF | TGTGCCAGCAGTCCCTGGGACAGGAACACTGAAGCTTTCTTT
TRBJ2-7 | . | . | TRBV27 | CASSFSPSSYEQYF | TGTGCCAGCAGTTTTTCGCCTAGCTCCTACGAGCAGTACTTC
TRBJ2-7 | TRBD1 | . | TRBV6-5 | CASTRQGGDEQYF | TGTGCCAGCACCCGACAGGGTGGCGACGAGCAGTACTTC
TRBJ1-1 | TRBD1 | . | TRBV19 | CASSSPDRRTEAFF | TGTGCCAGTAGTAGCCCGGACAGGAGGACTGAAGCTTTCTTT
TRBJ2-7 | . | once | TRBV7-8 | CASSLVGLGSDEQYF | TGTGCCAGCAGCTTAGTTGGTCTGGGGAGCGACGAGCAGTACTTC
TRBJ1-3 | TRBD1 | . | TRBV5-1 | CASSLDLGQEGTIYF | TGCGCCAGCAGCTTGGATCTGGGACAGGAGGGCACCATATATTTT
TRBJ1-1 | . | . | TRBV6-6 | CASSYSRNTEAFF | TGTGCCAGCAGTTACTCGAGGAACACTGAAGCTTTCTTT
TRBJ1-2 | . | . | TRBV28 | CASITYRDGYGYTF | TGTGCCAGCATTACCTACAGGGACGGCTATGGCTACACCTTC
TRBJ1-2 | . | . | TRBV29-1 | CSVEDRGSRPGYTF | TGCAGCGTTGAAGATAGGGGGTCTCGGCCGGGCTACACCTTC
TRBJ2-2 | . | . | TRBV5-1 | CASHGTSNTGELFF | TGCGCCAGCCACGGGACATCCAACACCGGGGAGCTGTTTTTT
TRBJ2-7 | . | . | TRBV30 | CAWRSNGLPSYEQYF | TGTGCCTGGAGGAGTAACGGACTTCCCTCCTACGAGCAGTACTTC
TRBJ2-7 | . | . | TRBV10-1 | CASSESGSEQYF | TGCGCCAGCAGTGAGTCGGGGAGCGAGCAGTACTTC
TRBJ1-2 | TRBD1 | . | TRBV15 | CATSRDRDRGLTDYGYTF | TGTGCCACCAGCAGAGACCGGGACAGGGGTTTGACTGACTATGGCTACACCTTC
TRBJ1-2 | TRBD1 | . | TRBV10-1 | CASSRDSSYGYTF | TGCGCCAGCAGTAGGGACAGCTCCTATGGCTACACCTTC
TRBJ1-4 | . | . | TRBV5-1 | CAREEARANEKLFF | TGCGCGCGCGAAGAGGCCCGGGCTAATGAAAAACTGTTTTTT
TRBJ2-1 | TRBD2 | . | TRBV11-3 | CASSLGRGEQFF | TGTGCCAGCAGTCTCGGGAGGGGCGAGCAGTTCTTC
TRBJ1-1 | TRBD1 | . | TRBV7-9 | CASSLGTGSEGMNTEAFF | TGTGCCAGCAGCTTAGGGACAGGGTCAGAAGGCATGAACACTGAAGCTTTCTTT
TRBJ1-2 | TRBD1 | . | TRBV20-1 | CSARTGRGYTF | TGCAGTGCGAGGACAGGGCGGGGCTACACCTTC
TRBJ2-1 | TRBD2 | . | TRBV5-4 | CASSQGEAGGPYNEQFF | TGTGCCAGCAGCCAAGGCGAAGCGGGAGGGCCCTACAATGAGCAGTTCTTC
TRBJ2-2 | . | . | TRBV5-6 | CASSRDLGGTGELFF | TGTGCCAGCAGCCGGGACCTCGGGGGCACCGGGGAGCTGTTTTTT
TRBJ2-1 | . | . | TRBV18 | CASSSKQGPYNEQFF | TGTGCCAGCTCGTCTAAACAGGGACCCTACAATGAGCAGTTCTTC
TRBJ2-1 | TRBD1 | . | TRBV5-1 | CASSLQGSEGNEQFF | TGCGCCAGCAGCTTACAGGGGTCCGAGGGCAATGAGCAGTTCTTC
TRBJ2-2 | TRBD1 | . | TRBV7-9 | CASSLVWGKPTGYTGELFF | TGTGCCAGCAGCTTAGTTTGGGGCAAACCGACAGGGTACACCGGGGAGCTGTTTTTT
TRBJ1-2 | TRBD1 | few | TRBV5-1 | CASSVSGQVNYGYTF | TGCGCCAGCAGCGTTTCGGGACAGGTTAACTATGGCTACACCTTC
TRBJ2-1 | TRBD2 | . | TRBV27 | CASSSVLAGNSNEQFF | TGTGCCAGCAGTTCGGTACTAGCGGGAAATTCGAATGAGCAGTTCTTC
TRBJ2-3 | . | . | TRBV4-1 | CASSQAVVLEMSTDTQYF | TGCGCCAGCAGCCAAGCGGTTGTACTAGAAATGAGCACAGATACGCAGTATTTT
TRBJ1-6 | TRBD1 | . | TRBV6-1 | CASSVDRGSPLHF | TGTGCCAGCAGTGTCGACAGGGGTTCACCCCTCCACTTT
TRBJ1-2 | TRBD1 | . | TRBV6-5 | CASSYDRGHGYTF | TGTGCCAGCAGTTACGACAGGGGCCATGGCTACACCTTC
TRBJ2-5 | TRBD1 | once | TRBV5-1 | CASSHRRTGNQETQYF | TGCGCCAGCAGCCACAGAAGGACAGGGAACCAAGAGACCCAGTACTTC
TRBJ2-2 | . | once | TRBV2 | CASSASGGLNNGELFF | TGTGCCAGCAGCGCCTCAGGGGGACTTAACAACGGGGAGCTGTTTTTT
TRBJ2-7 | TRBD1 | . | TRBV28 | CASSPRGMLSYEQYF | TGTGCCAGCTCTCCCAGGGGGATGCTCTCCTACGAGCAGTACTTC
TRBJ2-3 | . | . | TRBV4-1 | CASSHSGRSASTDTQYF | TGCGCCAGCAGCCATTCGGGTCGTTCGGCCAGCACAGATACGCAGTATTTT
TRBJ2-7 | TRBD2 | . | TRBV19 | CATKVASGNYEQYF | TGTGCCACTAAAGTGGCTAGCGGGAACTACGAGCAGTACTTC
TRBJ2-7 | TRBD2 | . | TRBV5-4 | CASSTSDSYEQYF | TGTGCCAGCAGTACTAGCGACTCCTACGAGCAGTACTTC
TRBJ2-7 | TRBD2 | . | TRBV14 | CASSHGLAGVYEQYF | TGTGCCAGCAGCCATGGCCTAGCGGGAGTTTACGAGCAGTACTTC
TRBJ1-3 | TRBD1 | . | TRBV9 | CASSNRDRVYSGNTIYF | TGTGCCAGCAGCAACCGGGACAGGGTTTATTCTGGAAACACCATATATTTT